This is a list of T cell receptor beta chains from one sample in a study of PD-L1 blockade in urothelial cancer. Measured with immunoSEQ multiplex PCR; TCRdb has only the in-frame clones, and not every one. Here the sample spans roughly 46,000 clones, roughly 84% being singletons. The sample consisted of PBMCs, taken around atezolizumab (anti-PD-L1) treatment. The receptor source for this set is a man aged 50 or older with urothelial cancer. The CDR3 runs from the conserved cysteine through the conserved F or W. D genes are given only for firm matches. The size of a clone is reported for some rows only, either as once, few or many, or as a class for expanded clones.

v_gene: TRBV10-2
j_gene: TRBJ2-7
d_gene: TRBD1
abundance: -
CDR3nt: TGCGCCAGCCAGACCGGGACAGTCTACGAGCAGTACTTC
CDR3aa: CASQTGTVYEQYF

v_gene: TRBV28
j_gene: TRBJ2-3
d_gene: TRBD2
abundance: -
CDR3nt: TGTGCCAGCAGTTTATGGGGAACGTCGACTAGCGGGAGTACAGATACGCAGTATTTT
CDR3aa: CASSLWGTSTSGSTDTQYF

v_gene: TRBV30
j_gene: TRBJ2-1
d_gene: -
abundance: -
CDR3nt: TGTGCCTGGAAACAGGGAGAACTAAACAATGAGCAGTTCTTC
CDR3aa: CAWKQGELNNEQFF

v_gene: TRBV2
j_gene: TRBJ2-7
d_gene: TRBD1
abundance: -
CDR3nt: TGTGCCAGCACCCAGATCCGGGACAGGCGTCTCTACGAGCAGTACTTC
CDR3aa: CASTQIRDRRLYEQYF

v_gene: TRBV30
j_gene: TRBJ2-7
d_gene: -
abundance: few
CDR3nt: TGTGCCTGGAGACCACAGGGTGACGAGCAGTACTTC
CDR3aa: CAWRPQGDEQYF

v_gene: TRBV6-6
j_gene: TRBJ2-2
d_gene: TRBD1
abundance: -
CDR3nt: TGTGCCAGCAGAGGACAGGGGGCGGCCGGGGAGCTGTTTTTT
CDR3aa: CASRGQGAAGELFF

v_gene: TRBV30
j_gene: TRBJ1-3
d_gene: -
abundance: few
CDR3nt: TGTGCCTGGAGTGTCGGGAAAGGAAACACCATATATTTT
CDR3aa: CAWSVGKGNTIYF

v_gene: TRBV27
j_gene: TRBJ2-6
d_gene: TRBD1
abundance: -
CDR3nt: TGTGCCAGCAGTTCTATTTGGGACAGTGGGAACCCTCTGGGGGCCAACGTCCTGACTTTC
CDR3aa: CASSSIWDSGNPLGANVLTF

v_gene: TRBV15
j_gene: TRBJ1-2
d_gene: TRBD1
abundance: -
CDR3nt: TGTGCCACCAGACGACAGGGGCAAAACTATGGCTACACCTTC
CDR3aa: CATRRQGQNYGYTF

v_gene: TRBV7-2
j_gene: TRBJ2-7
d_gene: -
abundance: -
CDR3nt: TGTGCCAGCAGCTTAGCCCCAGGGAGGTACGAGCAGTACTTC
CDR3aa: CASSLAPGRYEQYF

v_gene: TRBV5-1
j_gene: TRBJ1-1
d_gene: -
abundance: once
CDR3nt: TGCGCCAGCAGCCTGGGGTCGCCCCTCGGCACTGAAGCTTTCTTT
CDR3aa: CASSLGSPLGTEAFF

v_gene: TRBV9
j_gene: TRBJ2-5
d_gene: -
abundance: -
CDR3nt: TGTGCCAGCAGCTCCGGACTGGACTGGCGGAGCCAAGAGACCCAGTACTTC
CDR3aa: CASSSGLDWRSQETQYF

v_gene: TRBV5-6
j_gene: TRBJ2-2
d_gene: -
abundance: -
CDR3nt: TGTGCCAGCAGCTTGGCTACAGGAGCGAACACCGGGGAGCTGTTTTTT
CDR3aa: CASSLATGANTGELFF

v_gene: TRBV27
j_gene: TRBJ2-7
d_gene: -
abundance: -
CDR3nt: TGTGCCAGCGGGTGGGGGGACGAGCAGTACTTC
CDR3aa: CASGWGDEQYF

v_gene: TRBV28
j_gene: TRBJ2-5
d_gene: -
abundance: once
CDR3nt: TGTGCCAGCAGTCGAACGGTCCCGAGGGAGGAGACCCAGTACTTC
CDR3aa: CASSRTVPREETQYF

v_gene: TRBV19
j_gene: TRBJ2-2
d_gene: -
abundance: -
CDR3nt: TGTGCCAGTAGTATAAAGCACAGCTCGAACACCGGGGAGCTGTTTTTT
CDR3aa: CASSIKHSSNTGELFF

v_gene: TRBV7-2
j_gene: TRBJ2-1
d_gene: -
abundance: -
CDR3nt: TGTGCCAGCAGCCTGCAGGGGATCCACATAATTTTCTTC
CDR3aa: CASSLQGIHIIFF

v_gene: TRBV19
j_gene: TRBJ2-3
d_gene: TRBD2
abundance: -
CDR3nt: TGTGCCAGTAGTTCACTAGCGGGAAGCACAGATACGCAGTATTTT
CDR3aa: CASSSLAGSTDTQYF

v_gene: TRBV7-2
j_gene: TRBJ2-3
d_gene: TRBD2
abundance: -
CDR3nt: TGTGCCAGCAGGACACTAGCGGCTAGCACAGATACGCAGTATTTT
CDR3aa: CASRTLAASTDTQYF

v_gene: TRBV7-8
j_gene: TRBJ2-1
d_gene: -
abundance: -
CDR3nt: TGTGCCAGCAGCCTCGACAGGAGCTCCTACAATGAGCAGTTCTTC
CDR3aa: CASSLDRSSYNEQFF

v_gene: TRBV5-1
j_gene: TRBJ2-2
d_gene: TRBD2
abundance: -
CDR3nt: TGCGCCAGCAGCCCCGGACTAGCGGGTAACACCGGGGAGCTGTTTTTT
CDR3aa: CASSPGLAGNTGELFF

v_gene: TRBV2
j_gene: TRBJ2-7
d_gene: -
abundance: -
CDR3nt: TGTGCCAGCAGTGAAGGCAGGGGTGGCGAGCAGTACTTC
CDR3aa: CASSEGRGGEQYF

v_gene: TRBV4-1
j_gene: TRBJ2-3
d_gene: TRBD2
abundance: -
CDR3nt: TGCGCCAGCAGCCAACGGACTAGCGGGGGTACAGATACGCAGTATTTT
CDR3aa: CASSQRTSGGTDTQYF

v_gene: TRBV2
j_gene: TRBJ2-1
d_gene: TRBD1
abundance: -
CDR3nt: TGTGCCAGCAGTCCACAGGGGAATGAGCAGTTCTTC
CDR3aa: CASSPQGNEQFF

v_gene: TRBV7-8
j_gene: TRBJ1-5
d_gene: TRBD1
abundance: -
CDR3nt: TGTGCCAGCAGCTTCGAGGGACAGGGGGCGCTGAGCAATCAGCCCCAGCATTTT
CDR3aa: CASSFEGQGALSNQPQHF

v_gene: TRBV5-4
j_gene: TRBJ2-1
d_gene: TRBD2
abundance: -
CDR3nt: TGTGCCAGCAGCTTGCTGGGGCTAGCGGGAGACAATGAGCAGTTCTTC
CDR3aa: CASSLLGLAGDNEQFF

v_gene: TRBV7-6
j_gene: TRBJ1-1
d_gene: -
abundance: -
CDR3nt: TGTGCCAGCAGTTGGCGGCCAGGGGTAGGGATGAACACTGAAGCTTTCTTT
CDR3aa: CASSWRPGVGMNTEAFF

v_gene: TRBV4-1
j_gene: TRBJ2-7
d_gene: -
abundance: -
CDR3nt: TGCGCCAGCAGCCAAGACGCCCGCGGGATCTCCTACGAGCAGTACTTC
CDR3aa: CASSQDARGISYEQYF

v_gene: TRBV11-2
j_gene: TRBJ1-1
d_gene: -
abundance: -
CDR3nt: TGTGCCAGCAGCTTAGAACTGTTCACTGAAGCTTTCTTT
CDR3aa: CASSLELFTEAFF

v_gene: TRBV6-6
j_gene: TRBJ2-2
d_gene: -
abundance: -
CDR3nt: TGTGCCAGCAGTTTACAGGATACGAACACCGGGGAGCTGTTTTTT
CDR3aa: CASSLQDTNTGELFF